The 27 T cell receptor gamma chains in this list originate from one sample, sequenced in a study of gamma-delta chains in newborns, infants, children. TCRdb re-analyzed the reads via CATT. The data contain under 1,400 gamma-chain clones, 2% to 2.5% of them singletons. The sequenced material came from blood. These receptors were obtained from a child who was a newborn, infant or young child, either healthy, febrile or measles-vaccinated (not recorded which).

This clone is categorized as medium-sized. Other DNA sequences in the same sample also yield this CDR3. The chain has TRGV9 and TRGJP. The CDR3 contains 16 residues. The trim removed 2 bases at V and 5 bases at J, leaving 3 bases unmatched. Looked up from germline, CDR1 is GITISATS and CDR2 is ISYDGTV (reference sequence). Here the CDR3 reads CALWEAEELGKKIKVF. In nucleotides, the CDR3 is TGTGCCTTGTGGGAGGCTGAAGAGTTGGGCAAAAAAATCAAGGTATTT.

This clone came up a few times. A junction end diverges from the germline sequence, so it may reflect a read error. The same CDR3 can be traced to other DNA sequences in this sample. The chain uses TRGV9 and TRGJP. The CDR3 contains 16 residues. Germline CDR1 GITISATS, CDR2 ISYDGTV (reference sequence). CDR3 sequence reads: CALWEPKELGKKIKVF. In nucleotides, the CDR3 is TGTGCCTTGTGGGAGCCAAAAGAGTTGGGCAAGAAAATCAAGGTATTT.

This clone qualifies as large. Other DNA sequences in this specimen translate into the identical CDR3. The chain combines TRGV9 with TRGJP. V trimming: 0 bases; J trimming: 4 bases; junction bases outside the gene matches: 3. Per germline, CDR1 GITISATS and CDR2 ISYDGTV (reference sequence). The CDR3 has 17 residues. The CDR3 DNA sequence: TGTGCCTTGTGGGAGGTGCAACAAGAGTTGGGCAAAAAAATCAAGGTATTT. This translates into CALWEVQQELGKKIKVF.

This clone occurred a few times. This DNA's translation differs at residue 10 from TCRdb's protein, which comes from a much larger clone; a read error is likely, and the protein shown is translated from the DNA. The chain couples TRGV2 to TRGJP2. CDR1 and CDR2 (germline): EGSNGY, YDSYNSKV. The CDR3 covers 16 residues. The DNA for the CDR3 is TGTGCCACCTGGGACGGAGGGGATAGTAATGATTGGATCAAGACGTTT. Translation: CATWDGGDSNDWIKTF.

This clone came up a few times. The genes are TRGV9 and TRGJP. The germline V gene has CDR1 GITISATS and CDR2 ISYDGTV (reference sequence). There are 18 residues in the CDR3. Unmatched junction bases numbered 10, after V lost 5 bases and J lost 3 bases. CDR3 sequence reads: CALWVPHLQELGKKIKVF. CDR3 DNA sequence: TGTGCCTTGTGGGTGCCCCACCTGCAAGAGTTGGGCAAAAAAATCAAGGTATTT.

This clone was found a few times. The TCRdb record carries a much larger clone's protein, which differs from this DNA's translation at residue 7; a read error is the likely cause, and the protein listed here is the DNA translation. The V call is TRGV9, the J call TRGJP. This CDR3 spans 15 amino acids. Germline CDR1 is GITISATS and CDR2 is ISYDGTV (reference sequence). Trimming at V came to 1 base and at J to 11 bases, leaving 5 bases not matched to a gene. This CDR3 is CALWEVWMGKKIKVF. DNA of the CDR3: TGTGCCTTGTGGGAGGTTTGGATGGGCAAAAAAATCAAGGTATTT.

This clone was seen only a few times. This clone may be a read error of a much larger clone one base away. V is TRGV3 and J is TRGJ1 or TRGJ2. The length of the CDR3 is 15 residues. Germline CDR1 and CDR2: VTNTFY and YDVSTARD (reference sequence). CDR3 coding DNA: TGTGCCACCTGGGGCAGGCCGACTTGGGGTTATAAGAAACTCTTT. It codes for CATWGRPTWGYKKLF.

Of note for this clone: The sample carries other DNA sequences with the same CDR3. The V call is TRGV9, the J call TRGJP. The CDR3 consists of 15 residues. The germline gives CDR1 GITISATS, CDR2 ISYDGTV (reference sequence). The J segment lost 4 bases and the V segment lost 5 bases, leaving 2 bases of the junction unmatched. DNA for the CDR3: TGTGCCTTGTGGGTCCAAGAGTTGGGCAAAAAAATCAAGGTATTT. Translation gives CALWVQELGKKIKVF.

Sample share makes this clone large (0.1 to 1%). The sample carries other DNA sequences with the same CDR3. V gene TRGV9 combines with J gene TRGJP. This CDR3 is 16 amino acids long. V trimming: 2 bases; J trimming: 4 bases; junction bases outside the gene matches: 2. Germline lookup yields CDR1 GITISATS and CDR2 ISYDGTV (reference sequence). The CDR3 nucleotides are TGTGCCTTGTGGGAGGCACAAGAGTTGGGCAAAAAAATCAAGGTATTT. Translation gives CALWEAQELGKKIKVF.

By sample fraction, this clone is medium-sized. The chain joins TRGV9 to TRGJP. This CDR3 region has 18 residues. V lost 2 bases and J lost 3; bases outside the gene matches: 7. Germline values: CDR1 GITISATS, CDR2 ISYDGTV (reference sequence). The CDR3 DNA follows: TGTGCCTTGTGGGAGGAGAGGAAGCAAGAGTTGGGCAAAAAAATCAAGGTATTT. This sequence encodes CALWEERKQELGKKIKVF.

Comments on this clone: A far bigger clonotype differs at one base, so this is likely a read error. Other nucleotide sequences in the sample specify the same CDR3. V is TRGV9 and J is TRGJP. The CDR3 consists of 17 residues. The germline V gene has CDR1 GITISATS and CDR2 ISYDGTV (reference sequence). The CDR3 region has the DNA TGTGCCTTATGGGAGGTGCAACAAGAGTTGGGCAAAAAAATCAAGGTATTT. Residues: CALWEVQQELGKKIKVF.

This clone has just a few counts. The chain has TRGV4 and TRGJP1. The ends lost 1 base at V and 4 bases at J; junction bases unmatched: 0. Looked up from germline, CDR1 is EGSTGY and CDR2 is YDSYTSSV. There are 13 residues in the CDR3. For the CDR3, the DNA is TGTGCCACCTGGGATGGCACTGGTTGGTTCAAGATATTT. This codes for CATWDGTGWFKIF.

This clone ranks as large. Other DNA sequences in the same sample also yield this CDR3. This chain links TRGV9 with TRGJP. Germline trimming cut 4 bases from V and 4 bases from J; bases unmatched to any gene: 4. Per the germline V gene, CDR1 is GITISATS and CDR2 is ISYDGTV (reference sequence). The CDR3 length is 16 residues. The CDR3 spells CALWEDQELGKKIKVF. The CDR3 DNA sequence: TGTGCCTTGTGGGAAGACCAAGAGTTGGGCAAAAAAATCAAGGTATTT.

This clone was recorded a few times. Being one base from a much bigger clone, this may be a read error. The V and J genes are TRGV9 and TRGJP. Germline values: CDR1 GITISATS, CDR2 ISYDGTV (reference sequence). The CDR3 spans 17 residues. The CDR3 loop reads CALWEVQQGLGKKIKVF. CDR3 DNA sequence: TGTGCCTTGTGGGAGGTGCAGCAAGGGTTGGGCAAAAAAATCAAGGTATTT.

Of note for this clone: TCRdb's listed protein matches a much larger clone and diverges from this DNA's translation at residue 12, likely through a read error; the protein shown comes from the DNA. This chain uses TRGV2 with TRGJP2. The CDR3 runs to 16 residues. CDR1 is EGSNGY, CDR2 YDSYNSKV, per germline. The CDR3 region is CATWDGGDSSDRIKTF. The CDR3 DNA is TGTGCCACCTGGGACGGAGGGGATAGTAGTGATCGGATCAAGACGTTT.

Note on this clone: Given a much more abundant clone one base away, this may be a read error. The J gene is TRGJP, the V gene TRGV9. The germline V gene encodes CDR1 GITISATS and CDR2 ISYDGTV (reference sequence). This CDR3 contains 17 residues. CDR3 bases: TGTGCCTTGTGGGAGATGAAGCAAGAGTTGGGCAAAAAAATCAGGGTATTT. Amino acid sequence: CALWEMKQELGKKIRVF.

As for this clone: The same CDR3 also results from other DNA sequences found in this sample. This sequence joins TRGV9 and TRGJP. Germline loops: CDR1 GITISATS, CDR2 ISYDGTV (reference sequence). With V trimmed by 3 bases and J by 6 bases, 8 bases remained unmatched. This CDR3 is 17 amino acids long. The CDR3 region is CALWESGLELGKKIKVF. CDR3 nucleotide sequence: TGTGCCTTGTGGGAGAGCGGCTTAGAGTTGGGCAAAAAAATCAAGGTATTT.

This clone counts as medium-sized. The sample has other DNA sequences that encode this CDR3 too. The genes are TRGV9 and TRGJP. The CDR3 length is 16 residues. Germline V gene lookup returns CDR1 GITISATS and CDR2 ISYDGTV (reference sequence). The V gene end was trimmed by 0 bases and the J gene end by 7 bases; junction bases not matched to a gene: 3. The CDR3 nucleotides are TGTGCCTTGTGGGAGGTGATGGAGTTGGGCAAAAAAATCAAGGTATTT. It encodes CALWEVMELGKKIKVF.

On this clone: The protein TCRdb gives is from a much larger clone and does not agree with this DNA's translation at residue 4, likely a read error; the protein shown here comes from the DNA. The J gene is TRGJP, the V gene TRGV9. The J segment lost 3 bases and the V segment lost 7 bases, leaving 6 bases of the junction unmatched. Germline V lookup: CDR1 GITISATS, CDR2 ISYDGTV (reference sequence). The CDR3 runs to 16 residues. The CDR3 nucleotides are TGTGCCTTGTGTGAGACGCAAGAGTTGGGCAAAAAAATCAAGGTATTT. As protein: CALCETQELGKKIKVF.

This clone came up a few times. This may stem from a read error, because a much larger clone lies one nucleotide away. The chain employs TRGV3 and TRGJ1 or TRGJ2. The CDR3 loop spans 14 amino acids. The germline CDR1 and CDR2 sequences are VTNTFY and YDVSTARD (reference sequence). CDR3 DNA sequence: TGCGCCACCTGGGACAGGCATCGGTATTATAAGAAACTCTTT. It specifies CATWDRHRYYKKLF.

This clone is termed large (0.1 to 1%). Possible read error: a much larger clone is one base away. Within the sample, other DNA sequences also encode this same CDR3. J is TRGJP and V is TRGV9. The germline CDR1 and CDR2 sequences are GITISATS and ISYDGTV (reference sequence). The CDR3 sequence is 16 residues long. CDR3 region: CALWEVQELGKKIKVF. The CDR3 bases are TGTGCCTTATGGGAGGTGCAAGAGTTGGGCAAAAAAATCAAGGTATTT.

Within the sample, this clone is large. CDR3 amino acids: CATWANYYKKLF. The CDR3 DNA sequence: TGTGCCACCTGGGCCAATTATTATAAGAAACTCTTT. This chain connects TRGV3 to TRGJ1 or TRGJ2. CDR3 length: 12 amino acids. The germline CDR1 and CDR2 sequences are VTNTFY and YDVSTARD (reference sequence). With V trimmed by 5 bases and J by 1 base, 2 bases remained unmatched.

This clone was seen more than once but under ten times. A far larger clone is off by one base, so a read error is likely. The identical CDR3 is also encoded by other nucleotide sequences in the sample. V is TRGV9 and J is TRGJP. Per the germline V gene, CDR1 is GITISATS and CDR2 is ISYDGTV (reference sequence). This CDR3 has 15 amino acids. CDR3 sequence: CALWEVELGKKIKVF. The DNA for the CDR3 is TGTGCCCTGTGGGAGGTGGAGTTGGGCAAAAAAATCAAGGTATTT.

A word on this clone: The protein recorded in TCRdb matches a much larger clone and deviates from this DNA's translation at residue 6, suggesting a read error; the protein here is obtained by translating the DNA. The chain employs TRGV9 and TRGJP2. The CDR3 totals 12 residues. CDR1 GITISATS and CDR2 ISYDGTV come from the germline V gene (reference sequence). V lost 0 bases, J lost 11 bases, and 3 bases stayed unmatched. CDR3 in DNA: TGTGCCTTGTGGGAGGTGAGATGGATCAAGACGTTT. Amino acid sequence: CALWEVRWIKTF.

This clone is categorized as hyperexpanded (1% or more). Other DNA sequences in this specimen translate into the identical CDR3. The gene calls are TRGV9 and TRGJP. Germline V gene lookup returns CDR1 GITISATS and CDR2 ISYDGTV (reference sequence). The CDR3 sequence is 15 residues long. V shed 2 bases, J shed 5 bases, and the junction held 0 bases outside the gene matches. In DNA form, the CDR3 reads TGTGCCTTGTGGGAGGAAGAGTTGGGCAAAAAAATCAAGGTATTT. Its translation: CALWEEELGKKIKVF.

By its share, this clone is medium-sized. Possible read error: a much larger clone is one base away. The rearrangement uses TRGV9 and TRGJP. Germline lookup yields CDR1 GITISATS and CDR2 ISYDGTV (reference sequence). This CDR3 spans 15 amino acids. V lost 2 bases to trimming and J lost 6 bases; unmatched junction nucleotides: 1. The CDR3 reads CALWEGELGKKIKVF. The CDR3 DNA reads TGTGCCTTGTGGGAGGGAGAGTTGGGCAAAAAAATCAAGGTATTT.

Judged by abundance, this clone is medium-sized. The chain joins TRGV9 to TRGJP. Germline CDR1 is GITISATS and CDR2 is ISYDGTV (reference sequence). The CDR3 loop spans 17 amino acids. J lost 4 bases, V lost 3 bases, and 6 bases had no gene match. The CDR3 sequence: CALWETPQELGKKIKVF. The CDR3 bases are TGTGCCTTGTGGGAGACACCCCAAGAGTTGGGCAAAAAAATCAAGGTATTT.